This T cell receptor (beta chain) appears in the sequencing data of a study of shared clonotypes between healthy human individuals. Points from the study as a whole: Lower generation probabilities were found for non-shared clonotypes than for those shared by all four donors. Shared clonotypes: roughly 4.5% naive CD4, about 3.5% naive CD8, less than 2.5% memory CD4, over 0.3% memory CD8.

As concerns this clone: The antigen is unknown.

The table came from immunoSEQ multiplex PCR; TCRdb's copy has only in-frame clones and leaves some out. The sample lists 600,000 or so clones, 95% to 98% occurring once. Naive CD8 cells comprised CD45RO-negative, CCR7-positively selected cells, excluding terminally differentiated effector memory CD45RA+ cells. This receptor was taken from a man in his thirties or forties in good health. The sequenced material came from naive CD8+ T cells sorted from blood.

DNA of the CDR3: TGTGCCAGCAGCCTACCCCTGTTTGGGGGCCAAGAGACCCAGTACTTC. Its translation: CASSLPLFGGQETQYF. The chain recombines TRBV28 with TRBJ2-5; D might be TRBD1 or TRBD2, each matching 5 bases. Germline V gene lookup returns CDR1 MDHEN and CDR2 SYDVKM. Trimming stripped 6 bases from V and 1 base from J, with 18 bases between. The CDR3 runs 16 residues.